The 6 T cell receptor beta chains below all came from one sample that was sequenced in a study of CD8+ T cells in alopecia areata. The treatment denotes: oral pan-JAK inhibitor, 5-10 mg twice daily. Sequencing used cDNA as its template, made by extracting RNA and reverse transcribing it. Libraries were prepared by immunoSEQ multiplex PCR; TCRdb keeps only in-frame clonotypes and omits some of them. The data hold around 110,000 clones, with roughly 84% observed a single time. This material consisted of CD8+ T cells sorted from blood, taken at week 24, from a patient treated with tofacitinib. The source of these receptors is a human donor with alopecia areata.

The CDR3, as DNA: TGTGCCAGCAGTTTTAAGGGCTCCGAGCAGTACTTC. Encoded protein: CASSFKGSEQYF. The chain is built from TRBV27 and TRBJ2-7; D call uncertain. The germline V gene encodes CDR1 MNHEY and CDR2 SMNVEV (reference sequence). The CDR3 spans 12 residues. V was pared by 3 bases and J by 6 bases, with 9 bases between.

The rearrangement uses TRBV4-3 and TRBJ1-2; 8 bases agree with TRBD1. Trimming took 4 bases from V and 4 from J; bases not matched to a gene: 5. This CDR3 is 14 amino acids long. Germline V lookup: CDR1 LGHNA, CDR2 YSLEER. The CDR3 DNA follows: TGCGCCAGCAGCCCCGGACAGGGAGTCTATGGCTACACCTTC. Translating gives CASSPGQGVYGYTF.

The V and J genes are TRBV13 and TRBJ2-7, with 8 nucleotides matching TRBD1. Looked up from germline, CDR1 is PRHDT and CDR2 is FYEKMQ (reference sequence). The CDR3 loop spans 15 amino acids. The J segment lost 2 bases and the V segment lost 5 bases, leaving 8 bases of the junction unmatched. The chain's CDR3 is CASSTGQVVTYEQYF. CDR3 DNA: TGTGCCAGCAGCACGGGACAGGTTGTAACCTACGAGCAGTACTTC.

The genes are TRBV9 and TRBJ2-7, with D perhaps matching TRBD1 or TRBD2 (6 bases each). Germline V gives CDR1 SGDLS, CDR2 YYNGEE. This CDR3 spans 15 amino acids. Trimming cost V 0 bases and J 5 bases, with 15 bases left between them. CDR3 nucleotides: TGTGCCAGCAGCGTAGAAGGGGGGCTCGAGGACGAGCAGTACTTC. Translation: CASSVEGGLEDEQYF. The whole variable domain, remainder taken from reference TRBV9 and TRBJ2-7, is DSGVTQTPKHLITATGQRVTLRCSPRSGDLSVYWYQQSLDQGLQFLIQYYNGEERAKGNILERFSAQQFPDLHSELNLSSLELGDSALYFCASSVEGGLEDEQYFGPGTRLTVT.

This chain connects TRBV4-1 to TRBJ2-1; D might be TRBD1 (5 bases). Germline V CDR1 and CDR2: MGHRA, YSYEKL. The ends were cut back, 2 bases at V and 2 bases at J, with 7 bases in the middle. CDR3 length: 14 residues. CDR3 sequence: CASSQQGPYNEQFF. As DNA, the CDR3 is TGCGCCAGCAGCCAACAGGGCCCCTACAATGAGCAGTTCTTC.

CDR3 protein: CASATGPSGFVEQYF. The CDR3 bases are TGTGCCAGCGCTACCGGGCCTAGCGGTTTTGTAGAGCAGTACTTC. The V call is TRBV7-2, the J call TRBJ2-7, with 7 bases identical to TRBD2. This CDR3 contains 15 residues. V gave up 8 bases and J gave up 7 bases; unmatched junction bases: 17. CDR1 and CDR2 (germline): SGHTA, FQGNSA.